The rows below give T cell receptor beta chains drawn from one sample of a study of technical replicates of blood from a handful of donors. Some clones are missing from TCRdb's copy, which holds only in-frame ones; the method was immunoSEQ multiplex PCR. Of some 48,000 clones listed, approximately 90% were seen once; the top ten hold around 4.2%. The sample comprised PBMCs. These receptors all come from a human donor in good health. Some clones in this sample may be carry-over from other donors' samples. CDR3s include the opening cysteine and the closing phenylalanine or tryptophan. The D gene is left open where the match is weak. Not every row has a clone size; where given, it reads once, few, many or a size class.

clone_size: -
j_call: TRBJ1-2
d_call: TRBD1
cdr3_length: 16
v_call: TRBV4-3
cdr3_nt: TGCGCCAGCAGCCAAGATTTGAGGGGGCGGAACTATGGCTACACCTTC
cdr3_aa: CASSQDLRGRNYGYTF

clone_size: once
j_call: TRBJ1-5
d_call: -
cdr3_length: 19
v_call: TRBV11-2
cdr3_nt: TGTGCCAGCAGCTTAATCTTCCCCCCCGCATACGAGGGAAATCAGCCCCAGCATTTT
cdr3_aa: CASSLIFPPAYEGNQPQHF

clone_size: -
j_call: TRBJ2-3
d_call: -
cdr3_length: 14
v_call: TRBV9
cdr3_nt: TGTGCCAGCAGCGACGGGAGTGCGACAGATACGCAGTATTTT
cdr3_aa: CASSDGSATDTQYF

clone_size: -
j_call: TRBJ2-1
d_call: TRBD2
cdr3_length: 14
v_call: TRBV29-1
cdr3_nt: TGCAGCGTTCTACTAGCGAGTGGCTACAATGAGCAGTTCTTC
cdr3_aa: CSVLLASGYNEQFF

clone_size: -
j_call: TRBJ1-1
d_call: -
cdr3_length: 14
v_call: TRBV6-6
cdr3_nt: TGTGCCAGCAGTTACAGAGAACCGAACACTGAAGCTTTCTTT
cdr3_aa: CASSYREPNTEAFF

clone_size: -
j_call: TRBJ1-6
d_call: -
cdr3_length: 12
v_call: TRBV5-1
cdr3_nt: TGCGCCAGCAGCGGGGGGAACCTACCCCTCCACTTT
cdr3_aa: CASSGGNLPLHF

clone_size: -
j_call: TRBJ2-1
d_call: TRBD1
cdr3_length: 16
v_call: TRBV5-4
cdr3_nt: TGTGCCAGCAGCTTGGGGCGGCAGGGGGCGAATCATGAGCAGTTCTTC
cdr3_aa: CASSLGRQGANHEQFF

clone_size: -
j_call: TRBJ1-4
d_call: TRBD1
cdr3_length: 14
v_call: TRBV19
cdr3_nt: TGTGCCAGTAATACCGGGACAGGGGGGAGAAAACTGTTTTTT
cdr3_aa: CASNTGTGGRKLFF

clone_size: -
j_call: TRBJ1-6
d_call: -
cdr3_length: 16
v_call: TRBV25-1
cdr3_nt: TGTGCCAGCAGAAGGACTTCGAGCTCCTATAATTCACCCCTCCACTTT
cdr3_aa: CASRRTSSSYNSPLHF

clone_size: -
j_call: TRBJ2-1
d_call: TRBD1
cdr3_length: 13
v_call: TRBV29-1
cdr3_nt: TGCAGCGTGTGGGGACAGGGGAACAATGAGCAGTTCTTC
cdr3_aa: CSVWGQGNNEQFF

clone_size: -
j_call: TRBJ2-1
d_call: -
cdr3_length: 15
v_call: TRBV9
cdr3_nt: TGTGCCAGCAGCGTAGTCGGGGACTCCTACAATGAGCAGTTCTTC
cdr3_aa: CASSVVGDSYNEQFF

clone_size: -
j_call: TRBJ2-1
d_call: -
cdr3_length: 15
v_call: TRBV6-5
cdr3_nt: TGTGCCAGCAGTTTTTATAGGGGGATGTACAATGAGCAGTTCTTC
cdr3_aa: CASSFYRGMYNEQFF

clone_size: -
j_call: TRBJ1-1
d_call: TRBD1
cdr3_length: 17
v_call: TRBV4-1
cdr3_nt: TGCGCCAGCAGCAGAGCAGGGGGGCGGGGACCGGGAACTGAAGCTTTCTTT
cdr3_aa: CASSRAGGRGPGTEAFF

clone_size: -
j_call: TRBJ2-5
d_call: -
cdr3_length: 15
v_call: TRBV4-2
cdr3_nt: TGTGCCAGCAGCCAAGTACTTGAGTACCAAGAGACCCAGTACTTC
cdr3_aa: CASSQVLEYQETQYF

clone_size: once
j_call: TRBJ1-3
d_call: TRBD1
cdr3_length: 17
v_call: TRBV5-1
cdr3_nt: TGCGCCAGCAGCTCGGGCGGGACAGCCCATTCTGGAAACACCATATATTTT
cdr3_aa: CASSSGGTAHSGNTIYF

clone_size: -
j_call: TRBJ2-5
d_call: -
cdr3_length: 12
v_call: TRBV7-2
cdr3_nt: TGTGCCAGCAGCTTCCCTAAAGAGACCCAGTACTTC
cdr3_aa: CASSFPKETQYF

clone_size: -
j_call: TRBJ2-3
d_call: TRBD2
cdr3_length: 17
v_call: TRBV4-1
cdr3_nt: TGCGCCAGCAGCGCCCCCCGGCTAGCGGCTAGCACAGATACGCAGTATTTT
cdr3_aa: CASSAPRLAASTDTQYF

clone_size: -
j_call: TRBJ2-7
d_call: TRBD2
cdr3_length: 18
v_call: TRBV7-2
cdr3_nt: TGTGCCAGCAGCGTGACTAGCGGGGGGACAGCGAGCTCCTACGAGCAGTACTTC
cdr3_aa: CASSVTSGGTASSYEQYF

clone_size: -
j_call: TRBJ2-7
d_call: -
cdr3_length: 13
v_call: TRBV7-2
cdr3_nt: TGTGCCAGCAGCTTAGTCGGAGCTAGGGAGCAGTACTTC
cdr3_aa: CASSLVGAREQYF

clone_size: -
j_call: TRBJ2-7
d_call: -
cdr3_length: 14
v_call: TRBV27
cdr3_nt: TGTGCCAGCAGTGAGGCGGGGTACTCCTACGAGCAGTACTTC
cdr3_aa: CASSEAGYSYEQYF

clone_size: -
j_call: TRBJ2-1
d_call: -
cdr3_length: 13
v_call: TRBV29-1
cdr3_nt: TGCAGCGTTAGGGGCAGGTCCTACAATGAGCAGTTCTTC
cdr3_aa: CSVRGRSYNEQFF

clone_size: -
j_call: TRBJ2-3
d_call: TRBD2
cdr3_length: 16
v_call: TRBV5-6
cdr3_nt: TGTGCCAGCGGGGACCTGACTAGCGGGAGTCGTAATACGCAGTATTTT
cdr3_aa: CASGDLTSGSRNTQYF

clone_size: -
j_call: TRBJ1-1
d_call: -
cdr3_length: 19
v_call: TRBV7-5
cdr3_nt: TGTGCCAGAAGCCCCGCCTCGAGGGACAGGGGGTTGGGGGACACTGAAGCTTTCTTT
cdr3_aa: CARSPASRDRGLGDTEAFF

clone_size: -
j_call: TRBJ2-7
d_call: -
cdr3_length: 14
v_call: TRBV6-1
cdr3_nt: TGTGCCAGCAGTGATTCCACTTCCTACTACGAGCAGTACTTC
cdr3_aa: CASSDSTSYYEQYF

clone_size: -
j_call: TRBJ2-2
d_call: TRBD1
cdr3_length: 15
v_call: TRBV5-1
cdr3_nt: TGCGCCAGCAGCCTACTGGGACAGGGAGTCGGGGAGCTGTTTTTT
cdr3_aa: CASSLLGQGVGELFF

clone_size: -
j_call: TRBJ2-1
d_call: -
cdr3_length: 14
v_call: TRBV19
cdr3_nt: TGTGCCAGTAGTATAGAAAGCGATTACAATGAGCAGTTCTTC
cdr3_aa: CASSIESDYNEQFF